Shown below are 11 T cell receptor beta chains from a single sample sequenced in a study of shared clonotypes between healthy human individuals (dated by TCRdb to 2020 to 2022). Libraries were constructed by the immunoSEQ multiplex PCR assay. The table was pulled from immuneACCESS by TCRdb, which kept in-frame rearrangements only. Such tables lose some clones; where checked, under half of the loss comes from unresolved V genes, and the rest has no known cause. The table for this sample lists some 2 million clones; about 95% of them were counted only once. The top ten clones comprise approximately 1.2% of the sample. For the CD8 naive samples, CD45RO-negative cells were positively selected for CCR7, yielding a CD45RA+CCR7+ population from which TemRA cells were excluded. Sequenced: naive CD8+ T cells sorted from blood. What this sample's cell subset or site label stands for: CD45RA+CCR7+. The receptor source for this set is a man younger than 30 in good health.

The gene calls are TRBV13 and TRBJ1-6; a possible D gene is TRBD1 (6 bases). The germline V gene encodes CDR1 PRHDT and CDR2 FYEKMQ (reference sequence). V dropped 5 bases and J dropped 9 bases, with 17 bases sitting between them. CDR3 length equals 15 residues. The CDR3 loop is CASSVIGTSFSPLHF. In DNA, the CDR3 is TGTGCCAGCAGCGTTATAGGGACAAGTTTTTCACCCCTCCACTTT.

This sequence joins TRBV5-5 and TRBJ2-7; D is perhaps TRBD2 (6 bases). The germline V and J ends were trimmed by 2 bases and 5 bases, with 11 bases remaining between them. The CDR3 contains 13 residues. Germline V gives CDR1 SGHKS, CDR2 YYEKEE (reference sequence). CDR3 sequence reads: CASSFGGADEQYF. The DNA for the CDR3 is TGTGCCAGCAGCTTCGGCGGGGCTGACGAGCAGTACTTC.

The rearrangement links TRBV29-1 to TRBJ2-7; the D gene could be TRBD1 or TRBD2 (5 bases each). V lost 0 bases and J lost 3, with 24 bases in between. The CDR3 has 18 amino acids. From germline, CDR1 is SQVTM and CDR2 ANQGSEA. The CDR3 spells CSVEDNSGKDSASYEQYF. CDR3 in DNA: TGCAGCGTTGAAGATAATTCAGGGAAGGACTCCGCTAGCTACGAGCAGTACTTC.

This chain's CDR3 is CASSLEDRSNEKLFF. The CDR3 DNA is TGTGCCAGCAGCTTAGAGGACAGGAGTAATGAAAAACTGTTTTTT. The rearrangement uses TRBV7-2 and TRBJ1-4, with 7 bases lining up with TRBD1. The trim removed 1 base at V and 4 bases at J, leaving 3 bases unmatched. Germline CDR1 and CDR2: SGHTA and FQGNSA. The CDR3 runs to 15 residues.

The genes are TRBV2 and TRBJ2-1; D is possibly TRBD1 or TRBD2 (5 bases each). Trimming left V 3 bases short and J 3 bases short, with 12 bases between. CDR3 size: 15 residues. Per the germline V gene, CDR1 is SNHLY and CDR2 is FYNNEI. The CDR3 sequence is CASSEGPGYYNEQFF. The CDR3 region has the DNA TGTGCCAGCAGTGAGGGACCCGGGTACTACAATGAGCAGTTCTTC.

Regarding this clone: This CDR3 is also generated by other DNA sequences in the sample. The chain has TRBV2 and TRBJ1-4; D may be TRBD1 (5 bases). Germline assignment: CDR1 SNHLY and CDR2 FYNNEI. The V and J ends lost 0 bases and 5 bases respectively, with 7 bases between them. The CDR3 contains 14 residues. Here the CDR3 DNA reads TGTGCCAGCAGTGAAGCTGGGGGAAATGAAAAACTGTTTTTT. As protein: CASSEAGGNEKLFF.

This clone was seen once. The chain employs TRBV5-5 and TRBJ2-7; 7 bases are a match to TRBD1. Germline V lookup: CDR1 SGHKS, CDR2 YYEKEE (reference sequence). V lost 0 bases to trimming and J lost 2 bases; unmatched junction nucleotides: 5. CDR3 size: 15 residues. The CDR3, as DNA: TGTGCCAGCAGCTTGGAGAGACAGGGACCCTACGAGCAGTACTTC. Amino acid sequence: CASSLERQGPYEQYF.

This CDR3 reads CASSLAGQPYGYTF. The CDR3, as DNA: TGTGCCAGCAGCTTGGCGGGACAGCCCTATGGCTACACCTTC. The chain employs TRBV5-6 and TRBJ1-2; 7 positions agree with TRBD1. There are 14 residues in the CDR3. V lost 0 bases and J lost 4; bases outside the gene matches: 3. CDR1 is SGHDT and CDR2 is YYEEEE in the germline V gene.

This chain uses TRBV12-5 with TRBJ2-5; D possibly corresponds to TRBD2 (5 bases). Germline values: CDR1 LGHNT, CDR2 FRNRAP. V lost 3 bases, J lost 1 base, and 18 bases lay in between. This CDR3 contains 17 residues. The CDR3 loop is CASGFHLTERGQETQYF. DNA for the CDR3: TGTGCTAGTGGTTTTCACCTAACTGAACGGGGCCAAGAGACCCAGTACTTC. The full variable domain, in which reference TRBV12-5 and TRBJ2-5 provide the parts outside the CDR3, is DARVTQTPRHKVTEMGQEVTMRCQPILGHNTVFWYRQTMMQGLELLAYFRNRAPLDDSGMPKDRFSAEMPDATLATLKIQPSEPRDSAVYFCASGFHLTERGQETQYFGPGTRLLVL.

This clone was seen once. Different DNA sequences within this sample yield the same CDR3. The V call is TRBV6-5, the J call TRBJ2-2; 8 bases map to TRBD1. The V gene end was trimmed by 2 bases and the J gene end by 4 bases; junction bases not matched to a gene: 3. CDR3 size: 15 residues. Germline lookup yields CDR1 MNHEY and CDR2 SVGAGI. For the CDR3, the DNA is TGTGCCAGCAGTTACGGACAGGGAGGCACCGGGGAGCTGTTTTTT. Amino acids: CASSYGQGGTGELFF.

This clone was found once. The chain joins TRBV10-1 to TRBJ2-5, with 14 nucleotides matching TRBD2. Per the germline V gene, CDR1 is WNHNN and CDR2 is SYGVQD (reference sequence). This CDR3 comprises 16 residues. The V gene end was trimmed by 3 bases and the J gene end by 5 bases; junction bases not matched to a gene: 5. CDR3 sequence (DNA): TGCGCCAGCAGTGATACGGGACTAGCGGGAGTGGAGACCCAGTACTTC. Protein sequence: CASSDTGLAGVETQYF.